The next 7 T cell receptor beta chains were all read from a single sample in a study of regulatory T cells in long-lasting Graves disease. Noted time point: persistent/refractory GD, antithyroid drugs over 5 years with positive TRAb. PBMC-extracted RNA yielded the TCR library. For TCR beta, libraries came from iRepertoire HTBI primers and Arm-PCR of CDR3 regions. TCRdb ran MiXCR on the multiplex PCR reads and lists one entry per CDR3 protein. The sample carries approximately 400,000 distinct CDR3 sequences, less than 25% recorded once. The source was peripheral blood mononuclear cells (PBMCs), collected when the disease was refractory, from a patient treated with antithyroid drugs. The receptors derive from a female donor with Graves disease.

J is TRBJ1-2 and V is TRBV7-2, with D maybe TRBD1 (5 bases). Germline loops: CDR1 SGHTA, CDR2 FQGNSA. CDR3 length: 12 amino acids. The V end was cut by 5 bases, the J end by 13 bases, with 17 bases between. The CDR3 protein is CASSTPGGVGTF. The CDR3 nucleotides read TGTGCCAGCAGCACCCCGGGAGGGGTGGGCACCTTC.

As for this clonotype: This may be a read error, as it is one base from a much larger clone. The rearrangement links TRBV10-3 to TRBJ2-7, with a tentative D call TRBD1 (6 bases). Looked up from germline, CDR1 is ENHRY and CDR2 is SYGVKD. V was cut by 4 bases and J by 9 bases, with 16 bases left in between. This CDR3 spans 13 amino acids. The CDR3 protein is CAISGPGHVWQYF. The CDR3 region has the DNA TGTGCCATCAGTGGACCGGGACACGTTTGGCAGTACTTC.

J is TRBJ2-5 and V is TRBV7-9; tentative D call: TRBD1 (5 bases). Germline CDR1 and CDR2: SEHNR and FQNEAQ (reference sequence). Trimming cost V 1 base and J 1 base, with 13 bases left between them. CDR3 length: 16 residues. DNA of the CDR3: TGTGCCAGCAGCTTAGTTTGGGGCACCCTCCAAGAGACCCAGTACTTC. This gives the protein CASSLVWGTLQETQYF.

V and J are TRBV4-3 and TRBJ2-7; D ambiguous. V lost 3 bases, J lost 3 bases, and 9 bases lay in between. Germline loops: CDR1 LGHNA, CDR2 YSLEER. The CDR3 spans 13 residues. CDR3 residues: CASSQSLIYEQYF. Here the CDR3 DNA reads TGCGCCAGCAGCCAGAGCCTAATCTACGAGCAGTACTTC.

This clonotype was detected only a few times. CDR3 in DNA: TGTGCCAGCAGAGCCGGGAACATCGTAGGTGGGGGTGAAAAACTGTTTTTT. It codes for CASRAGNIVGGGEKLFF. The chain joins TRBV6-1 to TRBJ1-4, with D perhaps TRBD1 (5 bases). The V gene's germline CDR1 is MNHNS and CDR2 SASEGT. V lost 6 bases and J lost 7, with 24 bases in between. The CDR3 length is 17 residues.

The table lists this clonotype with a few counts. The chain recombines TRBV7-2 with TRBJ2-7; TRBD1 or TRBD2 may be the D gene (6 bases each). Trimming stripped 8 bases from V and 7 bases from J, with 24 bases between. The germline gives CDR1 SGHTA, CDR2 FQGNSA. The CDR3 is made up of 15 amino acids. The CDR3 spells CASGRYGSRGGEQYF. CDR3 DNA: TGTGCCAGCGGACGTTACGGGAGTCGAGGGGGAGAGCAGTACTTC.

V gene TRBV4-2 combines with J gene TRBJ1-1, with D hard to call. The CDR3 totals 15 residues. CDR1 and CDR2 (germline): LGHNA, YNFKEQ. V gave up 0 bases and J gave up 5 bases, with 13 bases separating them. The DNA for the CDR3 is TGTGCCAGCAGCCAAGATTTCATACGGGGTACTGAAGCTTTCTTT. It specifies CASSQDFIRGTEAFF.